This is a list of T cell receptor beta chains from one sample in a study of blood T cell repertoires in COVID-19. Clones were sequenced by immunoSEQ multiplex PCR, and TCRdb holds only the in-frame ones, with some missing. The table includes fewer than 250,000 clones, roughly 84% detected once. The specimen was PBMCs or T cells enriched from blood (not recorded which). The receptors stem from a woman aged 30 to 39 who had been exposed to COVID-19. CDR3s leave out the opening cysteine and the closing phenylalanine or tryptophan.

j_gene | v_gene | CDR3aa
TRBJ2-3 | TRBV9 | ASSVSRASGAGGTQY
TRBJ2-3 | TRBV2 | ASSEWDSGQGLYTQY
TRBJ2-7 | TRBV18 | ASSPVLAGGYEQY
TRBJ1-5 | TRBV2 | ASSPGQDGRQPQH
TRBJ2-7 | TRBV9 | ASSVDSQGPYEQY
TRBJ2-7 | TRBV7-9 | ASSLDGTGTYEQY
TRBJ1-1 | TRBV9 | ASSVGAAGENTEAF
TRBJ1-1 | TRBV18 | ASSKEMYQNTEAF
TRBJ2-7 | TRBV3-1/TRBV3-2 | ASSQILGSDEQY
TRBJ1-2 | TRBV6-5 | ASSLGTGDGYT
TRBJ1-4 | TRBV7-6 | ASSLVREKLF
TRBJ1-2 | TRBV3-1/TRBV3-2 | ASTLRGPQGSGYT
TRBJ1-1 | TRBV11-1 | ASSPGTAWGEAF
TRBJ1-4 | TRBV6-1 | ASSEAYRGREEKLF
TRBJ2-5 | TRBV4-2 | ASSQGSGEETQY